A single sample gave rise to the 28 T cell receptor beta chains below, sequenced in a study of cytomegalovirus exposure and HLA in healthy donors. Primers for the PCR totalled 60 Vbeta and 13 Jbeta. Clones were sequenced by immunoSEQ multiplex PCR, and TCRdb holds only the in-frame ones, with some missing. The table includes around 55,000 clones, 70% to 80% detected once. Input material: PBMCs. These receptors were obtained from a female donor in good health and CMV-seronegative.

The CDR3 nucleotides are TGTGCCAGCAGTGACCCCGGTAAGGTGACAGGGAGACTTGAAGCTTTCTTT. This encodes CASSDPGKVTGRLEAFF. The rearrangement joins TRBV6-1 to TRBJ1-1; 7 bases agree with TRBD1. Trimming at V came to 3 bases and at J to 7 bases, leaving 17 bases not matched to a gene. Germline V gene sequence: CDR1 MNHNS, CDR2 SASEGT. The CDR3 extends over 17 amino acids.

This chain joins TRBV6-5 and TRBJ1-1; no definite D call. The CDR3 runs 14 residues. V was shortened by 5 bases and J by 1 base, with 11 bases between the two germline ends. The germline V gene has CDR1 MNHEY and CDR2 SVGAGI. CDR3 amino acids: CASSPRRGNTEAFF. The CDR3, as DNA: TGTGCCAGCAGTCCAAGGCGGGGGAACACTGAAGCTTTCTTT.

The chain is built from TRBV19 and TRBJ2-7; the D gene is possibly TRBD1 (5 bases). Trimming stripped 5 bases from V and 3 bases from J, with 14 bases between. The V gene's germline CDR1 is LNHDA and CDR2 SQIVND (reference sequence). This CDR3 is built from 14 residues. The CDR3 DNA is TGTGCCAGTAGTCCCAGACAGAGGAACTACGAGCAGTACTTC. It encodes CASSPRQRNYEQYF.

The CDR3 sequence: CASSDQGHTEAFF. DNA for the CDR3: TGTGCCAGCAGTGATCAGGGGCACACTGAAGCTTTCTTT. The J gene is TRBJ1-1, the V gene TRBV6-1; possible D gene TRBD1, 6 bases. The CDR3 loop spans 13 amino acids. CDR1 and CDR2 (germline): MNHNS, SASEGT. V lost 3 bases, J lost 3 bases, and 8 bases lay in between.

This clone was detected a few times. V is TRBV2 and J is TRBJ2-1, with D perhaps matching TRBD2 (6 bases). The germline V gene has CDR1 SNHLY and CDR2 FYNNEI. The CDR3 is 16 residues long. V was trimmed by 7 bases and J by 6 bases, leaving 22 bases between them. The CDR3 loop reads CASTLLGGTYRNEQFF. CDR3 bases: TGTGCCAGCACCCTCCTCGGTGGGACTTATCGCAATGAGCAGTTCTTC.

J is TRBJ1-5 and V is TRBV5-1; D unresolved. The CDR3 has 15 amino acids. V lost 0 bases, J lost 3 bases, and 10 bases lay in between. CDR1 and CDR2 (germline): SGHRS, YFSETQ. The CDR3 nucleotides are TGCGCCAGCAGCTTGGTCCCCGGGGTCAATCAGCCCCAGCATTTT. The encoded protein is CASSLVPGVNQPQHF.

The chain combines TRBV2 with TRBJ1-1; 11 bases align to TRBD1. This CDR3 region has 17 residues. Germline CDR1 reads SNHLY; CDR2 reads FYNNEI. J lost 4 bases, V lost 7 bases, and 14 bases had no gene match. The CDR3 region is CASNSLWTGGEATEAFF. CDR3 DNA: TGTGCCAGCAATTCGCTATGGACAGGGGGCGAGGCCACTGAAGCTTTCTTT.

The V and J genes are TRBV6-4 and TRBJ2-1; 9 bases are shared with TRBD2. The CDR3 covers 15 residues. CDR1 is MRHNA, CDR2 SNTAGT, per germline. V was clipped by 3 bases and J by 0 bases; unmatched bases: 0. CDR3 in amino acids: CASSEAGGSYNEQFF. As DNA, the CDR3 is TGTGCCAGCAGTGAAGCGGGGGGCTCCTACAATGAGCAGTTCTTC.

V and J are TRBV7-8 and TRBJ2-5; 7 nucleotides match TRBD1. Losses at the gene ends were 5 bases for V and 2 bases for J; bases not matched to a gene: 8. The CDR3 is made up of 15 amino acids. The germline CDR1 and CDR2 sequences are SGHVS and FQNEAQ. CDR3 loop: CASSPGRGRQETQYF. The CDR3 DNA reads TGTGCCAGCAGCCCAGGAAGGGGGCGACAAGAGACCCAGTACTTC.

The gene calls are TRBV19 and TRBJ1-2, with D possibly being TRBD1 (5 bases). Germline V lookup: CDR1 LNHDA, CDR2 SQIVND (reference sequence). Trimming left V 1 base short and J 2 bases short, with 8 bases between. The CDR3 covers 14 residues. The CDR3 region is CASSIAGGNYGYTF. DNA of the CDR3: TGTGCCAGTAGTATAGCCGGGGGGAACTATGGCTACACCTTC.

The chain uses TRBV18 and TRBJ1-1; D is possibly TRBD1 (5 bases). The CDR3 is 15 amino acids. The germline V gene encodes CDR1 KGHSH and CDR2 LQKENI. Trimming pared 2 bases from V and 0 bases from J, leaving 10 bases between. CDR3 residues: CASSPEAGLNTEAFF. The CDR3 DNA follows: TGTGCCAGCTCACCAGAGGCAGGGCTGAACACTGAAGCTTTCTTT.

This chain uses TRBV14 with TRBJ2-7; TRBD2 matches 8 bases. Trimming at V came to 5 bases and at J to 0 bases, leaving 6 bases not matched to a gene. The CDR3 is made up of 15 amino acids. Germline values: CDR1 SGHDN, CDR2 FVKESK. As DNA, the CDR3 is TGTGCCAGCAGCTCTACGCGGGGGGTCTCCTACGAGCAGTACTTC. It translates to CASSSTRGVSYEQYF.

This sequence joins TRBV4-1 and TRBJ2-5; 11 bases match TRBD2. The CDR3 extends over 17 amino acids. The J segment lost 5 bases and the V segment lost 1 base, leaving 9 bases of the junction unmatched. Per the germline V gene, CDR1 is MGHRA and CDR2 is YSYEKL. DNA for the CDR3: TGCGCCAGCAGCCAAGGGGGTCTAGCGGGGGGACAGGAGACCCAGTACTTC. It yields the protein CASSQGGLAGGQETQYF.

V gene TRBV7-3 combines with J gene TRBJ2-7, with 7 bases matching TRBD1. After removal of 5 bases from V and 5 bases from J, the junction contained 15 bases not matched to a gene. Germline-derived CDR1 and CDR2 are SGHTA and FQGTGA. This CDR3 is built from 16 residues. The CDR3 bases are TGTGCCAGCAGCCAAGGGTCCGGGACAGCTACCCACGAGCAGTACTTC. Translating it yields CASSQGSGTATHEQYF.

The chain employs TRBV7-9 and TRBJ2-2; no reliable D call. Germline V gene sequence: CDR1 SEHNR, CDR2 FQNEAQ (reference sequence). The ends were cut back, 1 base at V and 7 bases at J, with 10 bases in the middle. There are 14 residues in the CDR3. CDR3 DNA sequence: TGTGCCAGCAGCTTAGTCCAGAAAGTCGGGGAGCTGTTTTTT. It yields the protein CASSLVQKVGELFF. Together with reference TRBV7-9 and TRBJ2-2, the CDR3 gives the full variable domain: DTGVSQNPRHKITKRGQNVTFRCDPISEHNRLYWYRQTLGQGPEFLTYFQNEAQLEKSRLLSDRFSAERPKGSFSTLEIQRTEQGDSAMYLCASSLVQKVGELFFGEGSRLTVL.

The CDR3 sequence is CSVEGGSGGPTHEQYF. CDR3 nucleotides: TGCAGCGTTGAAGGGGGTAGCGGGGGGCCTACCCACGAGCAGTACTTC. The chain links TRBV29-1 to TRBJ2-5; 10 bases map to TRBD2. The closer fit of TRBJ2-7 to the DNA end suggests the J call may be wrong. Germline V gene sequence: CDR1 SQVTM, CDR2 ANQGSEA. This CDR3 has 16 residues.

The rearrangement joins TRBV7-9 to TRBJ2-7; D gene ambiguous. Germline assignment: CDR1 SEHNR and CDR2 FQNEAQ (reference sequence). With 1 base removed from V and 1 base from J, the gap between germline ends came to 8 bases. This CDR3 region has 14 residues. CDR3 sequence reads: CASSLGSQSYEQYF. CDR3 DNA: TGTGCCAGCAGCTTAGGATCCCAGTCCTACGAGCAGTACTTC.

The J gene is TRBJ2-1, the V gene TRBV5-5; D is perhaps TRBD1 (7 bases). V was clipped by 1 base and J by 4 bases, with 18 bases between them. CDR3 length: 17 residues. Germline lookup yields CDR1 SGHKS and CDR2 YYEKEE (reference sequence). The CDR3 sequence is CASSLRFQGGRYNEQFF. DNA of the CDR3: TGTGCCAGCAGCTTGAGGTTCCAGGGGGGCCGTTACAATGAGCAGTTCTTC.

This chain connects TRBV5-1 to TRBJ1-1; D might be TRBD1 (5 bases). Trimming pared 5 bases from V and 1 base from J, leaving 15 bases between. Germline-derived CDR1 and CDR2 are SGHRS and YFSETQ. The CDR3 totals 15 residues. The CDR3 is CASRYHGGTNTEAFF. The CDR3 DNA reads TGCGCCAGCAGATACCACGGGGGGACGAACACTGAAGCTTTCTTT.

This clone was found once. The V gene is TRBV11-2, the J gene TRBJ2-5; D perhaps matches TRBD1 (6 bases). Germline CDR1 reads SGHAT; CDR2 reads FQNNGV. Trimming removed 5 bases from V and 4 bases from J, with 17 bases in between. The CDR3 is 15 residues long. CDR3: CASSPISEGGETQYF. The CDR3 DNA follows: TGTGCCAGCAGCCCAATTTCCGAAGGGGGAGAGACCCAGTACTTC.

The chain links TRBV2 to TRBJ1-5; 10 bases are shared with TRBD1. The CDR3 runs 16 residues. Germline V gene sequence: CDR1 SNHLY, CDR2 FYNNEI. Losses at the gene ends were 6 bases for V and 3 bases for J; bases not matched to a gene: 8. Written as DNA, the CDR3 is TGTGCCAGCAGACTCGGGACAGGGGCCGCCAATCAGCCCCAGCATTTT. The encoded protein is CASRLGTGAANQPQHF.

This clone was counted a single time. The chain couples TRBV18 to TRBJ1-1; 9 bases align to TRBD1. From germline, CDR1 is KGHSH and CDR2 LQKENI. V dropped 2 bases and J dropped 1; count of bases not matched to a gene: 5. This CDR3 is built from 16 residues. The CDR3 region is CASSPVQGARNTEAFF. The CDR3 DNA sequence: TGTGCCAGCTCACCAGTACAGGGGGCGCGGAACACTGAAGCTTTCTTT.

This chain connects TRBV19 to TRBJ1-6; possible D gene TRBD1, 5 bases. Trimming stripped 4 bases from V and 8 bases from J, with 18 bases between. The CDR3 sequence is 16 residues long. Germline V gives CDR1 LNHDA, CDR2 SQIVND (reference sequence). The CDR3 is CASSTPTTVTYSPLHF. The CDR3 nucleotides are TGTGCCAGTAGTACCCCCACGACAGTCACCTATTCACCCCTCCACTTT.

The chain has TRBV7-9 and TRBJ1-1; 8 positions agree with TRBD1. Trimming removed 5 bases from V and 11 bases from J; junction bases left unmatched: 7. The CDR3 contains 12 residues. The germline gives CDR1 SEHNR, CDR2 FQNEAQ (reference sequence). This CDR3 reads CASSRQGRGAFF. The CDR3 nucleotides read TGTGCCAGCAGCCGACAGGGGAGAGGGGCTTTCTTT.

The chain uses TRBV11-2 and TRBJ2-5; D gene unclear. Per the germline V gene, CDR1 is SGHAT and CDR2 is FQNNGV. The CDR3 totals 13 residues. V was pared by 3 bases and J by 0 bases, with 5 bases between. The chain's CDR3 is CASSFQYQETQYF. The CDR3 coding sequence is TGTGCCAGCAGCTTTCAGTACCAAGAGACCCAGTACTTC. The variable domain in full, completed from reference TRBV11-2 and TRBJ2-5, reads EAGVAQSPRYKIIEKRQSVAFWCNPISGHATLYWYQQILGQGPKLLIQFQNNGVVDDSQLPKDRFSAERLKGVDSTLKIQPAKLEDSAVYLCASSFQYQETQYFGPGTRLLVL.

This clone was observed a handful of times. This rearrangement joins TRBV4-1 to TRBJ1-1, with 11 bases aligning to TRBD1. Germline CDR1 reads MGHRA; CDR2 reads YSYEKL. V shed 9 bases, J shed 2 bases, and the junction held 14 bases outside the gene matches. There are 17 residues in the CDR3. CDR3 loop: CASHPKGQGAGNTEAFF. CDR3 bases: TGCGCCAGTCACCCTAAAGGACAGGGGGCAGGAAACACTGAAGCTTTCTTT.

This chain uses TRBV2 with TRBJ1-2, with 8 bases identical to TRBD1. Looked up from germline, CDR1 is SNHLY and CDR2 is FYNNEI. J gave up 4 bases and V 6 bases, and 10 bases lay outside the gene matches. The CDR3 length is 15 residues. This chain's CDR3 is CASRGGQGGGYGYTF. CDR3 coding DNA: TGTGCCAGCAGGGGCGGACAGGGCGGAGGCTATGGCTACACCTTC.

The J gene is TRBJ2-2, the V gene TRBV5-1; unclear D gene. Germline values: CDR1 SGHRS, CDR2 YFSETQ. The CDR3 runs 16 residues. The V end lost 4 bases, the J end lost 1 base, and 14 bases lay between the germline ends. The DNA for the CDR3 is TGCGCCAGCAGCCGTTTCTTAGCCTTGAACACCGGGGAGCTGTTTTTT. Amino acids: CASSRFLALNTGELFF.